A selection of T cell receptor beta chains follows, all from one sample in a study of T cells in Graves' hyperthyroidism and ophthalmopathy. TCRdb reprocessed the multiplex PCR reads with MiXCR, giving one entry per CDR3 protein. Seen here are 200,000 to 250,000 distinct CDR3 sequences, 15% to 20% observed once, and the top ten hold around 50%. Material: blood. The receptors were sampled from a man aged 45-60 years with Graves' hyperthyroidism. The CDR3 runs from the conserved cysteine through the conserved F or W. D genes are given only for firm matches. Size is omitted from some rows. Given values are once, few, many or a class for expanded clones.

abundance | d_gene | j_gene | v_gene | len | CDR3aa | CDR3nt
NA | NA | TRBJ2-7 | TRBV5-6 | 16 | CASSLAGISSSYEQYF | TGTGCCAGCAGCTTGGCAGGGATCTCCAGCTCCTACGAGCAGTACTTC
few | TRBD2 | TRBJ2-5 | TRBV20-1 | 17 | CSANHLSGRTYQETQYF | TGCAGTGCGAACCACCTTAGCGGGAGGACGTACCAAGAGACCCAGTACTTC
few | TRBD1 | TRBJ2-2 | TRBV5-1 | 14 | CASSGTGGTGELFF | TGCGCCAGCAGCGGGACAGGGGGAACCGGGGAGCTGTTTTTT
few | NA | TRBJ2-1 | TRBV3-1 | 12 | CASSQAAGEQFF | TGTGCCAGCAGCCAAGCGGCGGGGGAGCAGTTCTTC
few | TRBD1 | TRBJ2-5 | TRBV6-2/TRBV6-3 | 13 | CASSYTTGETQYF | TGTGCCAGCAGTTACACGACAGGGGAGACCCAGTACTTC
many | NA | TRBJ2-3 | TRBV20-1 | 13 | CSATEPGTDTQYF | TGCAGTGCCACGGAGCCGGGAACAGATACGCAGTATTTT
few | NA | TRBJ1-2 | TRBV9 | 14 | CASSSLRGGYGYTF | TGTGCCAGCAGCTCCCTCAGGGGCGGCTATGGCTACACCTTC
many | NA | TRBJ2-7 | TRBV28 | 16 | CASSFYAGPQAGEQYF | TGTGCCAGCAGTTTTTATGCGGGACCTCAGGCCGGCGAGCAGTACTTC
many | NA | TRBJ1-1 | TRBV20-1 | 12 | CSADRTATEAFF | TGCAGTGCTGACAGGACCGCCACTGAAGCTTTCTTT
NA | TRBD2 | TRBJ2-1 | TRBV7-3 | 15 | CASSPQAGTYNEQFF | TGTGCCAGCAGCCCACAAGCGGGGACCTACAATGAGCAGTTCTTC
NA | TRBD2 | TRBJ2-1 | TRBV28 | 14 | CASSRLAGGQTRFF | TGTGCCAGCAGCAGACTAGCGGGAGGGCAAACTCGGTTCTTC
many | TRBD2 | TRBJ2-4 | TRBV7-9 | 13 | CASSRGLENIQYF | TGTGCCAGCAGTAGGGGACTAGAAAACATTCAGTACTTC
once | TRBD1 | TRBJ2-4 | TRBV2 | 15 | CASRTGTGFQNIQYF | TGTGCCAGCAGAACCGGGACAGGGTTCCAAAACATTCAGTACTTC
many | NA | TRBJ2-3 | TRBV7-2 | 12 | CASSDITDTQYF | TGTGCCAGCAGCGATATAACCGATACGCAGTATTTT
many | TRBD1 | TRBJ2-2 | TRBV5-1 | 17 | CASSLGQGALNTGELFF | TGCGCCAGCAGCTTGGGGCAGGGGGCTCTGAACACCGGGGAGCTGTTTTTT
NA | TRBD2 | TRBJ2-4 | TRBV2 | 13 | CASGGTSGNIQYF | TGTGCCAGCGGGGGAACTAGCGGGAACATTCAGTACTTC
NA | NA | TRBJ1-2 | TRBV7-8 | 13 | CASSSGLNYGYTF | TGTGCCAGCAGCTCCGGACTGAACTATGGCTACACCTTC
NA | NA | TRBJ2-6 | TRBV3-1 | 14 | CASSPLLGANVLTF | TGTGCCAGCAGCCCCCTACTGGGGGCCAACGTCCTGACTTTC
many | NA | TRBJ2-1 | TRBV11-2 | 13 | CASSSDRRNEQFF | TGTGCCAGCAGCTCTGACCGACGGAATGAGCAGTTCTTC
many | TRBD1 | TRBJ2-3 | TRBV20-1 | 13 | CSAIGTVTDTQYF | TGCAGTGCCATCGGGACAGTCACAGATACGCAGTATTTT
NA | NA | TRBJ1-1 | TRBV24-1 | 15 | CATSDSGGLDTEAFF | TGTGCCACCAGTGATTCGGGGGGTTTGGACACTGAAGCTTTCTTT
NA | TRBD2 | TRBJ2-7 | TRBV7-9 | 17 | CASSPQGSGRATYEQYF | TGCGCCAGCAGCCCCCAGGGTAGCGGGAGAGCGACCTACGAGCAGTACTTC
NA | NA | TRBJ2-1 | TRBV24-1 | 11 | CATSGGMKQFF | TGTGCCACCAGTGGAGGAATGAAGCAGTTCTTC
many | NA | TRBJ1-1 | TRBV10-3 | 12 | CAISETSGSAFF | TGTGCCATCAGTGAGACGTCGGGGTCGGCTTTCTTT
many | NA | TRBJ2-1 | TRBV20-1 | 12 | CSAWDLMNEQFF | TGCAGTGCTTGGGATTTAATGAATGAGCAGTTCTTC
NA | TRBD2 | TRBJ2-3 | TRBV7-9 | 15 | CASKLLAGEGDTQYF | TGTGCCAGCAAACTCCTAGCGGGAGAGGGAGATACGCAGTATTTT
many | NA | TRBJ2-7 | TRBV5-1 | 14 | CASSPGSLRGEQYF | TGCGCCAGCAGCCCGGGAAGCCTTCGGGGCGAGCAGTACTTC
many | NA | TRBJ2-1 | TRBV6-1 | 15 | CASRPRRSSYNEQFF | TGTGCCAGCAGACCCCGGAGGAGCTCCTACAATGAGCAGTTCTTC
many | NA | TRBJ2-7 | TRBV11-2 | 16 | CASSTGRLGAVHEQYF | TGTGCCAGCAGCACCGGCCGACTAGGGGCCGTGCACGAGCAGTACTTC
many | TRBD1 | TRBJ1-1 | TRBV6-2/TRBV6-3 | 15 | CASGDRGFRNTEAFF | TGTGCCAGCGGAGACAGGGGATTCCGGAACACTGAAGCTTTCTTT
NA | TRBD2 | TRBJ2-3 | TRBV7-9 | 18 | CASSLAGGAGGPADTQYF | TGTGCCAGCAGCTTAGCGGGGGGCGCGGGAGGGCCTGCAGATACGCAGTATTTT
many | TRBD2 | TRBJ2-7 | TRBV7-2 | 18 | CASSLWALAGTLRREQYF | TGTGCCAGCAGCTTATGGGCACTAGCGGGAACCCTACGCCGGGAGCAGTACTTC
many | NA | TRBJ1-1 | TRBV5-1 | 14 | CASSGRPKNTEAFF | TGCGCCAGCAGCGGACGGCCAAAGAACACTGAAGCTTTCTTT
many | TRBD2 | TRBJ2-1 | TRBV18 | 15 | CASSPGLAGYNEQFF | TGTGCCAGCAGCCCCGGACTAGCGGGATACAATGAGCAGTTCTTC
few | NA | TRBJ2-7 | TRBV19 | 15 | CASSISLVNNYEQYF | TGTGCCAGTAGTATATCCCTGGTAAATAACTACGAGCAGTACTTC
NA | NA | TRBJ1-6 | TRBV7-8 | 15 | CASSSQTAKGSPLHF | TGCGCCAGCAGCTCGCAGACAGCGAAGGGTTCACCCCTCCACTTT
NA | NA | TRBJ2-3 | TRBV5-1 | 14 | CASTRTTRTDTQYF | TGCGCCAGCACCCGGACTACCCGGACAGATACGCAGTATTTT